This entry is about one T cell receptor (beta chain). The antigen remains unidentified. The entry originates in a study of graft-versus-host responses after intestinal transplantation. The protocol was immunoSEQ multiplex PCR, while the TCRdb copy is restricted to in-frame clones and leaves out a portion. The table records some 100,000 clones, 90% to 95% of them present only once. CDR3 size: 12 residues. Trimming stripped 7 bases from V and 7 bases from J, with 11 bases between. Germline CDR1 is SGHKS and CDR2 is YYEKEE (reference sequence). The material sequenced was unstimulated CD8+ T cells sorted from spleen or lymph node cells, taken before transplant. This sequence joins TRBV5-5 and TRBJ2-2; perhaps TRBD2 as D (5 bases). This TCR was recovered from a human donor who was the organ donor for an intestinal transplant. The CDR3, as DNA: TGTGCCAGCGGTGACCGGGACGGGGAGCTGTTTTTT. This gives the protein CASGDRDGELFF.